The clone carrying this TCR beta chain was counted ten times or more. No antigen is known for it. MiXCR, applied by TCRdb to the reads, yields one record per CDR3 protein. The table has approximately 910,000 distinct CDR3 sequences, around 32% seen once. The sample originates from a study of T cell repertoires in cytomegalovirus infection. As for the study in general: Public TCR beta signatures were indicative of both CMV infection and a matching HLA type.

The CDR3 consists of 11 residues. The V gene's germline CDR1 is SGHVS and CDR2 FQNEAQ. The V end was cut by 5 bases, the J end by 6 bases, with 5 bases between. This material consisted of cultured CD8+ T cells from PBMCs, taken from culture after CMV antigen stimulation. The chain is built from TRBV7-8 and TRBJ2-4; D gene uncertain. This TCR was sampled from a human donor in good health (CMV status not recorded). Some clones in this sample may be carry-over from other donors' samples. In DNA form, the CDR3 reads TGTGCCAGCAGCGACTCAAACATTCAGTACTTC. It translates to CASSDSNIQYF.